This T cell receptor beta chain was retrieved from a study of beta chain features in type 1 diabetes. This clone was seen only a few times. Its antigen remains unidentified. As every portion of the isolated RNA was reverse transcribed, the sequencing read expressed TCRB transcripts. Sequencing used immunoSEQ multiplex PCR; TCRdb keeps in-frame clones, though not all of them. This sample has under 900,000 clones, with roughly a sixth found just once. Whole-study findings and limits: No resolution was reached here on whether HLA type influences TCRB rearrangement. Patients showed naive, central memory and Treg TCRB repertoires that appeared more similar than those of healthy donors.

Over 95% purity was reached by all sorted populations. Germline V CDR1 and CDR2: KGHSH, LQKENI. Unmatched junction bases numbered 7, after V lost 5 bases and J lost 4 bases. The CDR3 length is 14 residues. J is TRBJ1-1 and V is TRBV18; 7 positions agree with TRBD1. Material for sequencing was naive CD4+ T cells from blood. This TCR derives from a woman aged 18-29 years in good health. For the CDR3, the DNA is TGTGCCAGCTCAGGACAGGAGTCGGGCACTGAAGCTTTCTTT. It specifies CASSGQESGTEAFF. The whole variable domain, remainder taken from reference TRBV18 and TRBJ1-1, is NAGVMQNPRHLVRRRGQEARLRCSPMKGHSHVYWYRQLPEEGLKFMVYLQKENIIDESGMPKERFSAEFPKEGPSILRIQQVVRGDSAAYFCASSGQESGTEAFFGQGTRLTVV.